Presented here are 30 T cell receptor beta chains from one specimen sequenced in a study of shared clonotypes between healthy human individuals. Clones were sequenced by immunoSEQ multiplex PCR, and TCRdb holds only the in-frame ones, with some missing. The sample shows around 650,000 clones, around 96% of them seen only once. Naive CD8 cells were CD45RO-negative, positively selected for CCR7, excluding terminally differentiated effector memory CD45RA+ cells. Sequenced material: naive CD8+ T cells sorted from blood. The receptor source for this set is a woman under 40 in good health.

This clone was seen a single time. The V call is TRBV4-1, the J call TRBJ1-5; D is uncertain. This CDR3 comprises 15 residues. Trimming stripped 3 bases from V and 0 bases from J, with 9 bases between. Germline V gives CDR1 MGHRA, CDR2 YSYEKL. The CDR3 DNA sequence: TGCGCCAGCAGCCAGGACCTCTATAGCAATCAGCCCCAGCATTTT. Encoded protein: CASSQDLYSNQPQHF.

The chain is built from TRBV5-6 and TRBJ2-7; D is ambiguous. V lost 4 bases and J 1 base, leaving 9 bases between the germline ends. Per germline, CDR1 SGHDT and CDR2 YYEEEE. The CDR3 spans 13 residues. The CDR3 sequence is CASSLQDSYEQYF. The CDR3 bases are TGTGCCAGCAGCCTCCAGGATTCCTACGAGCAGTACTTC.

This clone occurred once. The chain links TRBV2 to TRBJ2-7; 11 nucleotides line up with TRBD2. V dropped 9 bases and J dropped 3; count of bases not matched to a gene: 28. Looked up from germline, CDR1 is SNHLY and CDR2 is FYNNEI. The CDR3 totals 21 residues. CDR3 DNA: TGTGCCAGTGCTGACAGGGGCGAGCCGGGACTAGCGGACTACACGATCTACGAGCAGTACTTC. Its translation: CASADRGEPGLADYTIYEQYF.

The CDR3 DNA is TGTGCCAGCAGTTTCAAGGGGTCGGACACTGAAGCTTTCTTT. Amino acids: CASSFKGSDTEAFF. The J gene is TRBJ1-1, the V gene TRBV28; possibly TRBD1 for D (5 bases). V lost 3 bases, J lost 3 bases, and 11 bases lay in between. Germline CDR1 MDHEN, CDR2 SYDVKM. This CDR3 is 14 amino acids long.

This clone has just one count. V is TRBV7-2 and J is TRBJ2-7, with TRBD1 identical over 10 bases. Germline assignment: CDR1 SGHTA and CDR2 FQGNSA. The CDR3 is made up of 15 amino acids. V shed 5 bases and J 1 base; nucleotides not matched to a gene: 5. The CDR3 nucleotides read TGTGCCAGCAGCCGGGACAGGGGATTATCCTACGAGCAGTACTTC. Translating it yields CASSRDRGLSYEQYF.

This clone occurred once. The chain is built from TRBV4-1 and TRBJ1-6; D is undetermined. Per germline, CDR1 MGHRA and CDR2 YSYEKL. The CDR3 is 14 residues long. V was clipped by 1 base and J by 7 bases, with 8 bases between them. CDR3 sequence reads: CASSQVEGNSPLHF. CDR3 DNA: TGCGCCAGCAGCCAAGTAGAGGGCAATTCACCCCTCCACTTT.

The chain joins TRBV19 to TRBJ2-2; 11 bases map to TRBD1. The germline V gene encodes CDR1 LNHDA and CDR2 SQIVND (reference sequence). The CDR3 is 14 residues long. With V trimmed by 6 bases and J by 7 bases, 4 bases remained unmatched. CDR3 region: CASSPGQGVGELFF. CDR3 coding DNA: TGTGCCAGTAGCCCGGGACAGGGGGTCGGGGAGCTGTTTTTT.

This chain connects TRBV27 to TRBJ2-1, with 7 bases lining up with TRBD1. From germline, CDR1 is MNHEY and CDR2 SMNVEV (reference sequence). With V trimmed by 0 bases and J by 3 bases, 5 bases remained unmatched. The length of the CDR3 is 16 residues. The CDR3 DNA follows: TGTGCCAGCAGTTTATCATCCAGGGGGAACTACAATGAGCAGTTCTTC. This sequence encodes CASSLSSRGNYNEQFF.

The J gene is TRBJ2-6, the V gene TRBV7-8, with D possibly being TRBD2 (5 bases). Germline-derived CDR1 and CDR2 are SGHVS and FQNEAQ. The CDR3 sequence is 19 residues long. V was cut by 4 bases and J by 0 bases, with 19 bases left in between. The CDR3 here is CASSYWAGSPGSGANVLTF. The CDR3 DNA sequence: TGTGCCAGCAGCTACTGGGCGGGTTCTCCCGGCTCTGGGGCCAACGTCCTGACTTTC.

V gene TRBV2 combines with J gene TRBJ2-6; D is uncertain. There are 14 residues in the CDR3. V was cut by 0 bases and J by 2 bases, with 2 bases left in between. Germline CDR1 and CDR2: SNHLY and FYNNEI. In nucleotides, the CDR3 is TGTGCCAGCAGTGAAGCGCCTGGGGCCAACGTCCTGACTTTC. Its translation is CASSEAPGANVLTF.

The rearrangement joins TRBV13 to TRBJ2-1; no definite D call. Trimming cost V 2 bases and J 7 bases, with 6 bases left between them. Germline V gene sequence: CDR1 PRHDT, CDR2 FYEKMQ (reference sequence). The CDR3 length is 12 residues. CDR3 amino acids: CASSLRRNEQFF. CDR3 coding DNA: TGTGCCAGCAGCTTAAGACGGAATGAGCAGTTCTTC.

The chain recombines TRBV9 with TRBJ2-1; 12 bases fit TRBD2. The V and J ends lost 3 bases and 8 bases, in that order; junction bases with no gene match: 9. Looked up from germline, CDR1 is SGDLS and CDR2 is YYNGEE. The CDR3 loop spans 16 amino acids. CDR3 DNA: TGTGCCAGCAGCGCCCCGACTAGCGGGAGAATCTATGAGCAGTTCTTC. It is translated as CASSAPTSGRIYEQFF. The complete variable domain, with remaining parts taken from reference TRBV9 and TRBJ2-1, reads DSGVTQTPKHLITATGQRVTLRCSPRSGDLSVYWYQQSLDQGLQFLIQYYNGEERAKGNILERFSAQQFPDLHSELNLSSLELGDSALYFCASSAPTSGRIYEQFFGPGTRLTVL.

This chain connects TRBV10-3 to TRBJ2-7; possible D gene TRBD1, 5 bases. The CDR3 totals 13 residues. Germline CDR1 ENHRY, CDR2 SYGVKD. V lost 6 bases and J 3 bases, leaving 12 bases between the germline ends. The CDR3 region is CAIRDLDNYEQYF. The CDR3 bases are TGTGCCATCAGGGACCTGGACAACTACGAGCAGTACTTC.

This clone showed up just once. The V and J genes are TRBV4-1 and TRBJ2-1, with 7 bases lining up with TRBD2. CDR1 is MGHRA, CDR2 YSYEKL, per germline. CDR3 length: 14 amino acids. After removal of 0 bases from V and 13 bases from J, the junction contained 9 bases not matched to a gene. The CDR3, as DNA: TGCGCCAGCAGCCAAGATCCACCACCGGGACTACAGTTCTTC. Translation gives CASSQDPPPGLQFF.

This sequence joins TRBV28 and TRBJ2-2, with 9 positions matching TRBD2. V shed 5 bases and J 1 base; nucleotides not matched to a gene: 5. The V gene's germline CDR1 is MDHEN and CDR2 SYDVKM. CDR3 length equals 16 residues. In nucleotides, the CDR3 is TGTGCCAGCAGTATGCTAGCGGGATGGAACACCGGGGAGCTGTTTTTT. Residues: CASSMLAGWNTGELFF.

The chain employs TRBV5-1 and TRBJ2-7; 7 bases map to TRBD1. The CDR3 spans 14 residues. The V and J ends lost 2 bases and 3 bases, in that order; junction bases with no gene match: 5. Germline CDR1 reads SGHRS; CDR2 reads YFSETQ. This chain's CDR3 is CASSFGQDLYEQYF. The CDR3 region has the DNA TGCGCCAGCAGCTTCGGACAGGACCTCTACGAGCAGTACTTC.

The V call is TRBV10-2, the J call TRBJ1-2; TRBD1 matches 7 bases. V shed 4 bases and J 4 bases; nucleotides not matched to a gene: 6. The CDR3 is 14 residues long. Germline V lookup: CDR1 WSHSY, CDR2 SAAADI. CDR3 sequence reads: CASSADRAGYGYTF. CDR3 DNA: TGCGCCAGCAGTGCTGACAGGGCAGGCTATGGCTACACCTTC.

V is TRBV28 and J is TRBJ2-5; D unclear. The V end lost 5 bases, the J end lost 1 base, and 11 bases lay between the germline ends. The CDR3 sequence is 14 residues long. The germline gives CDR1 MDHEN, CDR2 SYDVKM. The CDR3 reads CASSPPGVQETQYF. The CDR3 nucleotides are TGTGCCAGCAGTCCCCCAGGAGTCCAAGAGACCCAGTACTTC.

The chain carries TRBV10-3 and TRBJ1-2; D uncertain. Per germline, CDR1 ENHRY and CDR2 SYGVKD. The V end was cut by 0 bases, the J end by 0 bases, with 11 bases between. The CDR3 length is 16 residues. For the CDR3, the DNA is TGTGCCATCAGTGAGTCGGGAAGGTCGACTAACTATGGCTACACCTTC. It translates to CAISESGRSTNYGYTF.

The chain couples TRBV4-1 to TRBJ2-1; weak D call: TRBD2 (6 bases). This CDR3 contains 15 residues. From germline, CDR1 is MGHRA and CDR2 YSYEKL. The germline V and J ends were trimmed by 1 base and 2 bases, with 9 bases remaining between them. The CDR3 nucleotides read TGCGCCAGCAGCCAAGGGGCGGGAACCTACAATGAGCAGTTCTTC. Its protein product is CASSQGAGTYNEQFF.

The rearrangement joins TRBV5-1 to TRBJ1-1, with 7 bases matching TRBD1. The germline V gene encodes CDR1 SGHRS and CDR2 YFSETQ. The ends lost 4 bases at V and 2 bases at J; junction bases unmatched: 5. CDR3 length: 14 amino acids. CDR3 residues: CASSLDRSNTEAFF. CDR3 in DNA: TGCGCCAGCAGCCTGGACAGGTCCAACACTGAAGCTTTCTTT.

In regard to this clone: This sample includes further DNA sequences coding for the same CDR3. CDR3 sequence: CASSLSTGSYNEQFF. The CDR3 nucleotides read TGTGCCAGCAGTTTATCGACGGGCTCCTACAATGAGCAGTTCTTC. This rearrangement joins TRBV27 to TRBJ2-1, with D hard to call. The CDR3 is 15 amino acids. V dropped 0 bases and J dropped 0 bases, with 6 bases sitting between them. Germline lookup yields CDR1 MNHEY and CDR2 SMNVEV (reference sequence).

The chain employs TRBV2 and TRBJ2-3, with 8 positions matching TRBD2. V dropped 4 bases and J dropped 4; count of bases not matched to a gene: 7. Germline-derived CDR1 and CDR2 are SNHLY and FYNNEI. The CDR3 runs to 15 residues. CDR3 coding DNA: TGTGCCAGCAGTGCCAGCGGGAGCTTCGCAGATACGCAGTATTTT. Encoded protein: CASSASGSFADTQYF.

The V gene is TRBV7-6, the J gene TRBJ2-6, with 7 bases matching TRBD1. From germline, CDR1 is SGHVS and CDR2 FNYEAQ. This CDR3 comprises 17 residues. V shed 5 bases, J shed 3 bases, and the junction held 10 bases outside the gene matches. The CDR3 DNA follows: TGTGCCAGCAGCCCCAGGTCCGACAGGGTTGGGGCCAACGTCCTGACTTTC. It specifies CASSPRSDRVGANVLTF.

The gene calls are TRBV6-5 and TRBJ1-2; possible D gene TRBD1, 5 bases. The germline V gene has CDR1 MNHEY and CDR2 SVGAGI. The CDR3 totals 13 residues. The ends were cut back, 6 bases at V and 8 bases at J, with 16 bases in the middle. CDR3 loop: CASSPYGALGYTF. CDR3 nucleotides: TGTGCCAGCAGCCCGTACGGGGCCCTGGGCTACACCTTC.

Note on this clone: Other nucleotide sequences in the sample specify the same CDR3. The chain uses TRBV19 and TRBJ2-7, with D tentatively TRBD2 (5 bases). Trimming took off 3 bases at V and 0 bases at J, with 9 bases between the two ends. Looked up from germline, CDR1 is LNHDA and CDR2 is SQIVND (reference sequence). This CDR3 comprises 14 residues. The CDR3 here is CASSIGAGSYEQYF. As DNA, the CDR3 is TGTGCCAGTAGTATTGGCGCGGGCTCCTACGAGCAGTACTTC.

The chain links TRBV18 to TRBJ2-5, with unresolved D. There are 15 residues in the CDR3. V lost 0 bases and J 5 bases, leaving 13 bases between the germline ends. Germline V gene sequence: CDR1 KGHSH, CDR2 LQKENI. The CDR3 nucleotides are TGTGCCAGCTCACCACCAGGAGAGGCCGAGGAGACCCAGTACTTC. This codes for CASSPPGEAEETQYF. Based on the CDR3 plus reference TRBV18 and TRBJ2-5, the full variable domain is NAGVMQNPRHLVRRRGQEARLRCSPMKGHSHVYWYRQLPEEGLKFMVYLQKENIIDESGMPKERFSAEFPKEGPSILRIQQVVRGDSAAYFCASSPPGEAEETQYFGPGTRLLVL.

This clone was detected once. The chain links TRBV7-9 to TRBJ1-2; D is perhaps TRBD1 (6 bases). V lost 4 bases and J lost 7, with 10 bases in between. The V gene's germline CDR1 is SEHNR and CDR2 FQNEAQ (reference sequence). This CDR3 region has 12 residues. In DNA form, the CDR3 reads TGTGCCAGCAGCTCAGGGGAAGGTGGCTACACCTTC. Its protein product is CASSSGEGGYTF.

This sequence joins TRBV28 and TRBJ2-5, with a tentative D call TRBD1 (5 bases). CDR1 is MDHEN, CDR2 SYDVKM, per germline. The CDR3 is 11 residues long. Trimming shortened V by 2 bases and J by 11 bases, and 9 bases separated the two germline ends. The CDR3 region is CASSLGSGQYF. The DNA of the CDR3 is TGTGCCAGCAGTTTAGGGTCAGGGCAGTACTTC.

This sequence joins TRBV5-4 and TRBJ2-7; TRBD1 matches 7 bases. The CDR3 is made up of 15 amino acids. With V trimmed by 0 bases and J by 0 bases, 3 bases remained unmatched. The germline gives CDR1 SGHNT, CDR2 YYREEE (reference sequence). The CDR3 here is CASSLEGQSSYEQYF. DNA for the CDR3: TGTGCCAGCAGCTTGGAGGGACAGAGCTCCTACGAGCAGTACTTC.